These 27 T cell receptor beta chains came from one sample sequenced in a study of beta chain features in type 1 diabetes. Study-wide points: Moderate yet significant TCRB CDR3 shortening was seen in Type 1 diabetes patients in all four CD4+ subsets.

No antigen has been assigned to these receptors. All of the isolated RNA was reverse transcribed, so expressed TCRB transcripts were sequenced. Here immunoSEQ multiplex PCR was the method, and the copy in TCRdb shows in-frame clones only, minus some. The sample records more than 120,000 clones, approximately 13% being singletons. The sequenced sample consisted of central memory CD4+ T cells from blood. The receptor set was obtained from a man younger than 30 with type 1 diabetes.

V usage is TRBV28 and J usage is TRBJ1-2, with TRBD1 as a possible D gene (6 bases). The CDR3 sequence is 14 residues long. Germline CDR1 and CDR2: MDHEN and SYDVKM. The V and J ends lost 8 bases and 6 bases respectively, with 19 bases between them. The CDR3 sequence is CASQTTGLVHGYTF. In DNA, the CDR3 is TGTGCCAGCCAAACTACAGGGTTGGTTCATGGCTACACCTTC.

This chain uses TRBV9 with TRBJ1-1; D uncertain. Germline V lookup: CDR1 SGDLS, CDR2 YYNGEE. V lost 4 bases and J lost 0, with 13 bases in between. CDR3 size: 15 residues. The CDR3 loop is CASSSQPGLNTEAFF. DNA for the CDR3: TGTGCCAGCAGCTCCCAGCCGGGGTTGAACACTGAAGCTTTCTTT.

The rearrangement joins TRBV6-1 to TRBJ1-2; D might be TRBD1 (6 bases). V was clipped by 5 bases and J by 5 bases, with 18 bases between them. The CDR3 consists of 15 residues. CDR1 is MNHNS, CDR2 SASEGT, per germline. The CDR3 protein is CASSQQGAPPYGYTF. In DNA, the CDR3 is TGTGCCAGCAGTCAACAGGGTGCCCCCCCATATGGCTACACCTTC.

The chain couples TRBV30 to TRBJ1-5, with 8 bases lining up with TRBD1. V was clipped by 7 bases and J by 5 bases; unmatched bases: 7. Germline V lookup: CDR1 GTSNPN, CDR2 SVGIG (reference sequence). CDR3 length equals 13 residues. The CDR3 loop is CAFRTGSYQPQHF. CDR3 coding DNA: TGTGCCTTTCGGACAGGGAGCTATCAGCCCCAGCATTTT.

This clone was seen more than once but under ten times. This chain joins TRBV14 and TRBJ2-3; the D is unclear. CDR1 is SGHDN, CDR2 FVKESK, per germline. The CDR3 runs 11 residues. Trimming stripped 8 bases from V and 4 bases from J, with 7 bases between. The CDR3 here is CASGLADTQYF. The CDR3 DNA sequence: TGTGCCAGCGGGTTAGCAGATACGCAGTATTTT.

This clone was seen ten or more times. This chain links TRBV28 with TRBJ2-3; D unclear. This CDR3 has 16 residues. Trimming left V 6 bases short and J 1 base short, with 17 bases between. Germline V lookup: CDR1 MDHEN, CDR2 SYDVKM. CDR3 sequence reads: CASSWAYSVRTDTQYF. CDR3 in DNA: TGTGCCAGCAGCTGGGCCTACAGCGTTCGCACAGATACGCAGTATTTT. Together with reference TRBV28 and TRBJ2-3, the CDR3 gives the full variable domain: DVKVTQSSRYLVKRTGEKVFLECVQDMDHENMFWYRQDPGLGLRLIYFSYDVKMKEKGDIPEGYSVSREKKERFSLILESASTNQTSMYLCASSWAYSVRTDTQYFGPGTRLTVL.

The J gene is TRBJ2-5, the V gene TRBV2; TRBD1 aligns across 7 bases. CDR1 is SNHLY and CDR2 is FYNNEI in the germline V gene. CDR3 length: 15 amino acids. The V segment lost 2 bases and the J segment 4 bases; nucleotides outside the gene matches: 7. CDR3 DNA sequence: TGTGCCAGCAGTGAAAGGCGGTCAGGGGGAGAGACCCAGTACTTC. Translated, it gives CASSERRSGGETQYF.

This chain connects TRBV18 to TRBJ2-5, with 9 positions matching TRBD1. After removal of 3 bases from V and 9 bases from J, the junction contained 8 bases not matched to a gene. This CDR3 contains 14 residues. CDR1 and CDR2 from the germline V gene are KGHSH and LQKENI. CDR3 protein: CASSPGQGLWAQYF. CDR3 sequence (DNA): TGTGCCAGCTCACCGGGACAGGGACTTTGGGCCCAGTACTTC.

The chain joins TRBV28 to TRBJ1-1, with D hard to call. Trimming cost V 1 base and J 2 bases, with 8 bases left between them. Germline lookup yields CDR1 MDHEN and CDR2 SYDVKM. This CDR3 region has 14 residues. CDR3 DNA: TGTGCCAGCAGTTTATATCCGGGAAACACTGAAGCTTTCTTT. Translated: CASSLYPGNTEAFF.

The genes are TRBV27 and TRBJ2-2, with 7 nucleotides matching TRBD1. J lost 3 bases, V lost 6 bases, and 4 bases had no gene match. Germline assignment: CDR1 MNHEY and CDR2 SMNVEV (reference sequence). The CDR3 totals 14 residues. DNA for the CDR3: TGTGCCAGCAGAGGACAGGTGTACACCGGGGAGCTGTTTTTT. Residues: CASRGQVYTGELFF.

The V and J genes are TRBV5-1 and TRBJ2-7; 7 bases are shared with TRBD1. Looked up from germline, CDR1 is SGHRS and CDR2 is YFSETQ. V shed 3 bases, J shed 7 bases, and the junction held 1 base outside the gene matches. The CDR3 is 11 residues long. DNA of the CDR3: TGCGCCAGCAGCTGGGGACAGGAGCAGTACTTC. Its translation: CASSWGQEQYF.

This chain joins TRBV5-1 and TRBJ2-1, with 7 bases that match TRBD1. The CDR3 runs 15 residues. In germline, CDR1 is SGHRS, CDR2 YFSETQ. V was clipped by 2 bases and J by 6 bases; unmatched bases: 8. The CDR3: CASSLNTGDGNEQFF. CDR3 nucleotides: TGCGCCAGCAGCTTAAATACAGGGGACGGCAATGAGCAGTTCTTC.

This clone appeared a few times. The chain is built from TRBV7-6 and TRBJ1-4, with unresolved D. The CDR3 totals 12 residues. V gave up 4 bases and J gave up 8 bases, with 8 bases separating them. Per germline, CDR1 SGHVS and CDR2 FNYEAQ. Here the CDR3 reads CASSSLGEKLFF. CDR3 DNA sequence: TGTGCCAGCAGCTCATTGGGGGAAAAACTGTTTTTT.

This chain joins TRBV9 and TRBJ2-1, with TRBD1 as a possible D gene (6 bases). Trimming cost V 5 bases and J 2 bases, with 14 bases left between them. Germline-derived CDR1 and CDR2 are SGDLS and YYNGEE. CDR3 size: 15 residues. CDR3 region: CASRAPGTTYNEQFF. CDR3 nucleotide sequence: TGTGCCAGCAGAGCCCCCGGGACAACCTACAATGAGCAGTTCTTC.

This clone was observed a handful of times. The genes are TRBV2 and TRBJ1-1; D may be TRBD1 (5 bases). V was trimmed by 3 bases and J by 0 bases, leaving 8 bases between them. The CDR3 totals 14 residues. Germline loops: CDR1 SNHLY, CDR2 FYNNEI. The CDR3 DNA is TGTGCCAGCAGTGATCGGGGCCTGAACACTGAAGCTTTCTTT. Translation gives CASSDRGLNTEAFF.

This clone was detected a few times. CDR3 sequence: CSVVVQGDGEAFF. CDR3 sequence (DNA): TGCAGCGTTGTAGTACAGGGTGATGGTGAAGCTTTCTTT. The chain couples TRBV29-1 to TRBJ1-1; TRBD1 might be the D (6 bases). There are 13 residues in the CDR3. Trimming removed 4 bases at V and 7 bases at J, with 16 bases between. The V gene's germline CDR1 is SQVTM and CDR2 ANQGSEA.

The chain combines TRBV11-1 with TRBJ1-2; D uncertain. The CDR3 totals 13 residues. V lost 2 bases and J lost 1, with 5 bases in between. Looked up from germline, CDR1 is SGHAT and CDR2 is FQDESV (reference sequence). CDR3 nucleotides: TGTGCCAGCAGCTTACAAAGTAACTATGGCTACACCTTC. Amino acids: CASSLQSNYGYTF.

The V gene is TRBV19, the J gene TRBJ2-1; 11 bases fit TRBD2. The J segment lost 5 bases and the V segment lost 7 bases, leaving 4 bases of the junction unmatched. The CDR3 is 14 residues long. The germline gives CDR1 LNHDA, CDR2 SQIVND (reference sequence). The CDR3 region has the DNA TGTGCCAGTACAGGACTAGCGGGTAACAATGAGCAGTTCTTC. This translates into CASTGLAGNNEQFF.

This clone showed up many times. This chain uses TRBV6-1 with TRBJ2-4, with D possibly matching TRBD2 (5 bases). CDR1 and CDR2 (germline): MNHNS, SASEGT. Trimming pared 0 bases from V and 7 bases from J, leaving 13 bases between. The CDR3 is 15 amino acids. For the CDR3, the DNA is TGTGCCAGCAGTGAAGCGCGAGCCGCGGGTAACATTCAGTACTTC. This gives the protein CASSEARAAGNIQYF.

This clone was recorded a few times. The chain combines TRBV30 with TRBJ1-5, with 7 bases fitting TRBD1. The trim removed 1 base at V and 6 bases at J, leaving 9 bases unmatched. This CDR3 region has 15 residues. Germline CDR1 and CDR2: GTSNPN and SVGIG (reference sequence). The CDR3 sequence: CAWSAGPGTAQPQHF. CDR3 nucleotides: TGTGCCTGGAGTGCTGGGCCAGGGACAGCTCAGCCCCAGCATTTT.

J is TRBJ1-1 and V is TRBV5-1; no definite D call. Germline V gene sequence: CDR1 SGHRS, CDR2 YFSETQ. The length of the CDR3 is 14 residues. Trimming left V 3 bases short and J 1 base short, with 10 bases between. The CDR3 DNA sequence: TGCGCCAGCAGCTCCCCGGCATCGAACACTGAAGCTTTCTTT. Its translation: CASSSPASNTEAFF.

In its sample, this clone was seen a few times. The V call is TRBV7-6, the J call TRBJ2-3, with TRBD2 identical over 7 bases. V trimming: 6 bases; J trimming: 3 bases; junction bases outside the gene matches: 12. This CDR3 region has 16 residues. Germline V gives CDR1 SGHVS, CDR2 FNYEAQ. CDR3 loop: CASRSGRSGATDTQYF. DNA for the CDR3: TGTGCCAGCAGATCGGGACGCAGCGGGGCAACAGATACGCAGTATTTT.

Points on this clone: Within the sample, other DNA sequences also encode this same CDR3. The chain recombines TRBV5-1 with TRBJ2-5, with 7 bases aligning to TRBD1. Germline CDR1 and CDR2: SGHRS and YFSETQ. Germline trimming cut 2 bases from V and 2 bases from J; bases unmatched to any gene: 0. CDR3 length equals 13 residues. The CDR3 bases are TGCGCCAGCAGCTTACAGGGGCAAGAGACCCAGTACTTC. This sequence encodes CASSLQGQETQYF.

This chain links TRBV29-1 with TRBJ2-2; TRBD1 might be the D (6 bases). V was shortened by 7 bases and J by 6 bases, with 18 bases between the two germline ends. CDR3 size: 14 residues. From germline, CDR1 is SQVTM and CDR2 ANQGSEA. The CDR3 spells CSGMGAGSAGELFF. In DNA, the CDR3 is TGCAGCGGCATGGGGGCAGGGAGTGCCGGGGAGCTGTTTTTT.

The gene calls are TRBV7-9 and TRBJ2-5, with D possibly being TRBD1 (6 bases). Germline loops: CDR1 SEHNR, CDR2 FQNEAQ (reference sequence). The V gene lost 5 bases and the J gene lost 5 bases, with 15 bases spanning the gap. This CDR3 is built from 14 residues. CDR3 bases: TGTGCCAGCAGCGTTGACAGGCTGCCGGAGACCCAGTACTTC. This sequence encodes CASSVDRLPETQYF.

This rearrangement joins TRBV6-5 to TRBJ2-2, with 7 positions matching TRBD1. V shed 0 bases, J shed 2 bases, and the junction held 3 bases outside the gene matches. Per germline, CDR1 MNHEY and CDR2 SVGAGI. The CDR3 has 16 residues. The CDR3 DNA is TGTGCCAGCAGTTACTCGTGGGACAGCAACACCGGGGAGCTGTTTTTT. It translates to CASSYSWDSNTGELFF.

The CDR3 region has the DNA TGTGCCAGCAGACCCCACTCCGGCCTTAACACTGAAGCTTTCTTT. As protein: CASRPHSGLNTEAFF. The V gene is TRBV25-1, the J gene TRBJ1-1; D is unclear. The germline gives CDR1 MGHDK, CDR2 SYGVNS. The CDR3 consists of 15 residues. V was trimmed by 6 bases and J by 2 bases, leaving 16 bases between them.